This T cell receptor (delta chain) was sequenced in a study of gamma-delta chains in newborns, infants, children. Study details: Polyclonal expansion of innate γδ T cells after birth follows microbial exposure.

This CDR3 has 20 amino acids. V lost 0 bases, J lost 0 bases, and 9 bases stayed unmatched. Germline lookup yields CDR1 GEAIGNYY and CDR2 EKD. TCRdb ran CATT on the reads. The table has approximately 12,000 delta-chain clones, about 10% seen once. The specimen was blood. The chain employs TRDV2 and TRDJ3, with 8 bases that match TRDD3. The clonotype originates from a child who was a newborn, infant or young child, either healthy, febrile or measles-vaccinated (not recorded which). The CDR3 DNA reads TGTGCCTGTGACACCGCAACTGGGGGCCGGAGCTCCTGGGACACCCGACAGATGTTTTTC. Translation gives CACDTATGGRSSWDTRQMFF.